A selection of T cell receptor beta chains follows, all from one sample in a study of Ad26.COV2.S vaccination and SARS-CoV-2 variants. Here immunoSEQ multiplex PCR was the method, and the copy in TCRdb shows in-frame clones only, minus some. The table shows about 350,000 clones, with about 88% occurring only once. The starting material was peripheral blood, obtained in a trial of Ad26.COV2.S vaccine versus placebo. The origin of the receptors is a person aged 18-60 years who received the Ad26.COV2.S COVID-19 vaccine or a placebo. CDR3s include the opening cysteine and the closing phenylalanine or tryptophan. D genes are given only for firm matches. Clone size is stated in some rows and not others, as once, few, many or a class when expanded.

d_call j_call v_call clone_size cdr3_nt cdr3_aa
NA TRBJ2-1 TRBV9 NA TGTGCCAGCAGTCAGGGACCCAACCCCAATGAGCAGTTCTTC CASSQGPNPNEQFF
TRBD2 TRBJ2-7 TRBV4-3 NA TGCGCCAGCAGCCAGTCGACTAGCAGGGATTCCTACGAGCAGTACTTC CASSQSTSRDSYEQYF
TRBD1 TRBJ2-3 TRBV6-6 NA TGTGCCAGCAGGGTTAACAGGGGCCTCTCCACAGATACGCAGTATTTT CASRVNRGLSTDTQYF
TRBD1 TRBJ2-7 TRBV7-2 NA TGTGCCAGCAGCTTATCACAGGGGGAAAAGCACGAGCAGTACTTC CASSLSQGEKHEQYF
NA TRBJ1-1 TRBV20-1 NA TGCAGTCATCGACAGGACACTGAAGCTTTCTTT CSHRQDTEAFF
TRBD2 TRBJ2-5 TRBV7-2 NA TGTGCCAGCAGCCTCGGACTAGCGGGGGACCATCAAGAGACCCAGTACTTC CASSLGLAGDHQETQYF
TRBD1 TRBJ2-1 TRBV19 NA TGTGCCAGTAGTCCCTCAGGGGGTGAGCAGTTCTTC CASSPSGGEQFF
TRBD2 TRBJ2-1 TRBV28 NA TGTGCCAGCAGTTCACCGGGACTAGCGGGTACGGTATCCTACAATGAGCAGTTCTTC CASSSPGLAGTVSYNEQFF
NA TRBJ1-5 TRBV7-3 few TGTGCCAGCGTGGGTCAGCCCCAGCATTTT CASVGQPQHF
TRBD2 TRBJ2-5 TRBV27 NA TGTGCCAGCAGTCAGCTCCCTAGCGGGAGGTCGGAGACCCAGTACTTC CASSQLPSGRSETQYF
NA TRBJ1-2 TRBV7-9 NA TGTGCCAGCAGCTTAGGCTCCAGGGACCATGGCTACACCTTC CASSLGSRDHGYTF
NA TRBJ1-2 TRBV18 NA TGTGCCAGCTCGCCCAGGCAAACTAACTATGGCTACACCTTC CASSPRQTNYGYTF
NA TRBJ1-1 TRBV28 NA TGTGCCAGCAGTCGGGGGGGAGGTCGAACAACTGAAGCTTTCTTT CASSRGGGRTTEAFF
TRBD1 TRBJ1-5 TRBV6-5 NA TGTGCCAGCAGTTACTCGAGGGACAGGGACCAGCATTTT CASSYSRDRDQHF
NA TRBJ2-1 TRBV11-3 NA TGTGCCAGCAGCCCGACTACCCTAATGAAGCAGTTCTTC CASSPTTLMKQFF
NA TRBJ1-2 TRBV7-9 few TGTGCCAGCAACCGTGGAGAGGGAACGAACTATGGCTACACCTTC CASNRGEGTNYGYTF
NA TRBJ2-2 TRBV15 NA TGTGCCACCAGCCGAGCCGACAGGCCGAGGAACACCGGGGAGCTGTTTTTT CATSRADRPRNTGELFF
NA TRBJ2-7 TRBV5-1 NA TGCGCCAGCAGTCTATCGGGGCAGGGTCACCTCTACGAGCAGTACTTC CASSLSGQGHLYEQYF
NA TRBJ1-2 TRBV30 once TGTGCCTGGACGGCAGGGCCGTATGGCTACACCTTC CAWTAGPYGYTF
TRBD2 TRBJ2-1 TRBV7-3 NA TGTGCCAGCAGCTTTTCAAGCGGGGGAGAGGAGTTCTTC CASSFSSGGEEFF
NA TRBJ1-6 TRBV28 NA TGTGCCAGCAGTTCAACCCGGTTCGATTCACCCCTCCACTTT CASSSTRFDSPLHF
NA TRBJ1-4 TRBV19 NA TGTGCCAGCCAAATAATGGGGGGAAAACTGTTTTTT CASQIMGGKLFF
NA TRBJ2-2 TRBV3-1/TRBV3-2 NA TGTGCCAGCAGCCAAGGTTATGGCACAAACACCGGGGAGCTGTTTTTT CASSQGYGTNTGELFF
TRBD1 TRBJ2-7 TRBV19 NA TGTGCCAGTAGTACCCAGACAGGGAACGAGCAGTACTTC CASSTQTGNEQYF
TRBD1 TRBJ1-2 TRBV7-3 NA TGTGCCAGCAGCCCGGACAGGGATGGGTATGGCTACACCTTC CASSPDRDGYGYTF
NA TRBJ2-6 TRBV6-2/TRBV6-3 NA TGTGCCAGCAGTTACTTGAGGGCTTATGGGGCCAACGTCCTGACTTTC CASSYLRAYGANVLTF
NA TRBJ2-7 TRBV27 NA TGTGCCAGCAGTTTATCGGGACAACCATACGAGCAGTACTTC CASSLSGQPYEQYF
NA TRBJ2-5 TRBV9 NA TGTGCCAGCAGCGTAGGTGGAAGCCAAGAGACCCAGTACTTC CASSVGGSQETQYF
NA TRBJ1-6 TRBV7-9 NA TGTGCCAGCAGCAACGCAGGGGAGGACTCACCCCTCCACTTT CASSNAGEDSPLHF
TRBD2 TRBJ2-7 TRBV29-1 NA TGCAGCGTCGGACTAGCGGAGTACGAGCAGTACTTC CSVGLAEYEQYF
NA TRBJ2-3 TRBV5-1 NA TGCGCCAGCAGCTTGGGAGGTTGGACAGATACGCAGTATTTT CASSLGGWTDTQYF
NA TRBJ2-2 TRBV5-1 few TGCGCCAGCAGCATACAGGGTATTTTGTCCACCGGGGAGCTGTTTTTT CASSIQGILSTGELFF
NA TRBJ2-3 TRBV18 NA TGTGCCAGCTCACCAGGAAAATCGGATACGCAGTATTTT CASSPGKSDTQYF
TRBD1 TRBJ1-5 TRBV7-3 few TGTGCCAGCGGGACAGGGGATGCTCAGCCCCAGCATTTT CASGTGDAQPQHF
NA TRBJ2-1 TRBV6-2/TRBV6-3 NA TGTGCCAGCAGTTACTATCGTGGGCAACCAACCTACAATGAGCAGTTCTTC CASSYYRGQPTYNEQFF
NA TRBJ1-6 TRBV19 once TGTGCCAGCCGGGGTGTATCGAGCTCCTATAATTCACCCCTCCACTTT CASRGVSSSYNSPLHF
NA TRBJ2-7 TRBV4-2 NA TGTGCCAGCAGCCCCCGGGATTCTTACGAGCAGTACTTC CASSPRDSYEQYF
NA TRBJ1-2 TRBV11-2 NA TGTGCCAGCAGCTTAAACGGGGGGGCCCGCGGAAAGTCCTATGGCTACACCTTC CASSLNGGARGKSYGYTF
NA TRBJ2-7 TRBV3-1/TRBV3-2 NA TGTGCCAGCAGCCAAGATCTACACGACAGGAAAACCTACGAGCAGTACTTC CASSQDLHDRKTYEQYF
TRBD2 TRBJ2-7 TRBV28 NA TGTGCCAGCAGTTTTAGGGGACTAGCGGCCTCCTACGAGCAGTACTTC CASSFRGLAASYEQYF
NA TRBJ2-5 TRBV2 NA TGTGCCAGCAGTGGCCCCCTGAAGGAGACCCAGTACTTC CASSGPLKETQYF
TRBD1 TRBJ1-2 TRBV6-5 NA TGTGCCGGCGACGGAACAGGGGGCTTGATTGGCTACACCTTC CAGDGTGGLIGYTF
TRBD1 TRBJ1-2 TRBV9 NA TGTGCCAGCAGCGTGGCTCGGGACAGCTATGGCTACACCTTC CASSVARDSYGYTF
NA TRBJ1-1 TRBV20-1 NA TGCAGTGCTAGAAGACAGTCTGAAGCTTTCTTT CSARRQSEAFF
NA TRBJ2-1 TRBV25-1 NA TGTGCCAGCAGTGAATCAGATGGACCAGTCTACAATGAGCAGTTCTTC CASSESDGPVYNEQFF
NA TRBJ1-4 TRBV7-9 NA TGTGCCAGCAGCTCGGCAGGGAACGAAAAACTGTTTTTT CASSSAGNEKLFF
NA TRBJ2-7 TRBV11-2 NA TGTGCCAGCAGCTTAGTGGCAAAACCTACGACGCAGTACTTC CASSLVAKPTTQYF
NA TRBJ1-3 TRBV7-6 NA TGTGCCAGCAGCTTAGTGTTCGGCAGCCACTCTGGAAACACCATATATTTT CASSLVFGSHSGNTIYF
NA TRBJ1-4 TRBV11-2 NA TGTGCCAGCAGCGATTACAGAGTTTATAATGAAAAACTGTTTTTT CASSDYRVYNEKLFF
TRBD1 TRBJ1-1 TRBV29-1 NA TGCACCGGACAGGCGAACACTGAAGCTTTCTTT CTGQANTEAFF
NA TRBJ2-7 TRBV19 NA TGTGCCAGTAGTATCGGCAGGGAATCATACGAGCAGTACTTC CASSIGRESYEQYF
NA TRBJ1-6 TRBV11-2 NA TGTGCCAGCAGCTTAGAGATAACAGGCGTTAATTCACCCCTCCACTTT CASSLEITGVNSPLHF